This T cell receptor (beta chain) was recovered during a study of CD8 T cells in ankylosing spondylitis. General study results and limits: A motif of roughly 8 highly homologous TCR beta variants was seen as apparently characteristic of ankylosing spondylitis blood.

V was trimmed by 0 bases and J by 5 bases, leaving 8 bases between them. The CDR3 length is 12 residues. CDR1 and CDR2 (germline): SQVTM, ANQGSEA. From the 5' RACE reads, TCRdb called clonotypes with MiXCR, one entry per CDR3 protein. The sample carries hundreds of thousands of distinct CDR3 sequences, around 18% recorded once. About this clonotype: The antigen remains undetermined.

The V gene is TRBV29-1, the J gene TRBJ2-7, with D hard to call. This clonotype was obtained from a male donor with ankylosing spondylitis. Input material: blood, either unsorted or a sorted T cell fraction (not recorded which). The CDR3 DNA follows: TGCAGCGTTGAAGATCGGGTGGACGAGCAGTACTTC. Its translation is CSVEDRVDEQYF.